This section outlines one TCR beta chain sequence together with its context. What it binds is not known. The record originates from a study of monozygotic twins with inflammatory bowel disease. Study outcomes and limitations: Distinct T cell subtypes could not be told apart.

TCRdb reprocessed the 5' RACE reads; each CDR3 protein has one entry and no DNA is given. Its listing shows roughly 170,000 distinct CDR3 sequences. Germline CDR1 is DFQATT and CDR2 is SNEGSKA (reference sequence). The CDR3 runs 14 residues. This receptor was identified in a human donor with ulcerative colitis or Crohn's disease, or a healthy co-twin of an affected twin (not recorded which). The chain employs TRBV20-1 and TRBJ2-7. Sequences were obtained from blood. CDR3 in amino acids: CSARDRGNLHEQYF.